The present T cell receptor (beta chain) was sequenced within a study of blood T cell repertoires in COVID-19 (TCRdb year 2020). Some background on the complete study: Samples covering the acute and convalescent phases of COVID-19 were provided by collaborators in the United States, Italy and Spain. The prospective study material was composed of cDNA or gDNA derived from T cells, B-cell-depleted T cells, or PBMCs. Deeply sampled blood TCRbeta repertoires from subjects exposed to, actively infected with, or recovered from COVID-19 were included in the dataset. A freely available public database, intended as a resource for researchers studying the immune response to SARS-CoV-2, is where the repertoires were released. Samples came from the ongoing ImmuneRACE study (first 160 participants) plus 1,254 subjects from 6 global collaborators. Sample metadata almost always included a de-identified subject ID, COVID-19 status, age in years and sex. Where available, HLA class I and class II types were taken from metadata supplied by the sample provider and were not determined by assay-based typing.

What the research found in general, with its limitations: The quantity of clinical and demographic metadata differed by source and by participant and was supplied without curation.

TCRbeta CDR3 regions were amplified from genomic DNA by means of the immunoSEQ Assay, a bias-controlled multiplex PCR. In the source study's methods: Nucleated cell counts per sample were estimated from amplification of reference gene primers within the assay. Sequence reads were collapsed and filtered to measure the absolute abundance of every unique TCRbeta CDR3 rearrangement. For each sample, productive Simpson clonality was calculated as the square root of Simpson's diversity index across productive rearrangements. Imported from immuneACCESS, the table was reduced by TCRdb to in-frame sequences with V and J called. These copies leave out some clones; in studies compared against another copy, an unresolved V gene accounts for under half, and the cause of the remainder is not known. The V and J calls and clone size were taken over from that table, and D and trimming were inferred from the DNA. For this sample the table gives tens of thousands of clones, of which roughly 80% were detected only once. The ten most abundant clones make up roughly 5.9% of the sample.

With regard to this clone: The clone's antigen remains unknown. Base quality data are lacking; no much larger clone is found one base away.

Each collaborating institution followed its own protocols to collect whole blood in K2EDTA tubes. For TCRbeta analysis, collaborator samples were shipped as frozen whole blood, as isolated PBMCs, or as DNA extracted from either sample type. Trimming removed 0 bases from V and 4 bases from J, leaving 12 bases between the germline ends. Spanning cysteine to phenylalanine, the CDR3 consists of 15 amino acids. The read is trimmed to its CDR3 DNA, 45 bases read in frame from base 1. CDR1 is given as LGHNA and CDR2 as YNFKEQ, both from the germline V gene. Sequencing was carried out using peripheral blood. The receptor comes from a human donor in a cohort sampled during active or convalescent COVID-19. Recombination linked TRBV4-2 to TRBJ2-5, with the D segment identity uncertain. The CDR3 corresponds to CASSQDVSAPETQYF. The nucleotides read TGTGCCAGCAGCCAAGATGTTAGTGCCCCAGAGACCCAGTACTTC.